This paragraph covers one T cell receptor beta chain sequence. As yet, its antigen is unknown. Peripheral blood samples of roughly 9.8 milliliters were drawn from each donor. These data are taken from a study of blood T cells in healthy people across ages. Overall study results and limits: Diversity figures based on one million T cells were deemed too low.

Germline V gene lookup returns CDR1 SGHRS and CDR2 YFSETQ. The V end lost 5 bases, the J end lost 0 bases, and 16 bases lay between the germline ends. The CDR3 has 16 amino acids. Then a second PCR, running roughly 7 to 11 cycles, was carried out with a sample-barcoded 5' primer and a J-beta primer mix. Each CDR3 protein gets one entry after TCRdb re-called the 5' RACE reads with MiXCR. The table has hundreds of thousands of distinct CDR3 sequences, around 45% seen once. Input material: blood. The chain links TRBV5-1 to TRBJ2-3; D tentatively fits TRBD1 or TRBD2 (6 bases each). The TCR comes from a man aged 55 to 70 in good health. CDR3 coding DNA: TGCGCCAGCAGACTGAGGGGGGATACTAGCACAGATACGCAGTATTTT. Encoded protein: CASRLRGDTSTDTQYF.